The subject of this entry is one T cell receptor (beta chain). The record originates from a study of cytomegalovirus exposure and HLA in healthy donors. Both 60 Vbeta primers and 13 Jbeta primers went into the PCR. Clones were sequenced by immunoSEQ multiplex PCR, and TCRdb holds only the in-frame ones, with some missing. The sample lists some 110,000 clones; 83% were seen once. V was clipped by 0 bases and J by 3 bases, with 15 bases between them. This CDR3 is built from 16 residues. Looked up from germline, CDR1 is LNHNV and CDR2 is YYDKDF (reference sequence). The source material was PBMCs. This chain connects TRBV15 to TRBJ2-7, with D hard to call. The sequence derives from a man aged 18-30 years in good health and CMV-seronegative. CDR3 nucleotides: TGTGCCACCAGCAGAGATGCGGCACGAGCACTCTACGAGCAGTACTTC. Translating it yields CATSRDAARALYEQYF. The variable domain in full, with the rest retrieved from reference TRBV15 and TRBJ2-7, is DAMVIQNPRYQVTQFGKPVTLSCSQTLNHNVMYWYQQKSSQAPKLLFHYYDKDFNNEADTPDNFQSRRPNTSFCFLDIRSPGLGDTAMYLCATSRDAARALYEQYFGPGTRLTVT.